The 24 T cell receptor beta chains in this list originate from one sample, sequenced in a study of Tregs in tolerant kidney transplant recipients. Profiled with immunoSEQ multiplex PCR; TCRdb holds only in-frame clones, not every one. This sample's clone table lists about 48,000 clones. The starting material was CD4+ T cells from blood, obtained before the transplant. All receptors come from a human donor who received a combined kidney and bone marrow transplant.

Details on this clone: The read ends 3 residues shy of where the CDR3 ends; the end is completed using the germline J gene. This chain joins TRBV7-2 and TRBJ2-7; D is uncertain. The V and J ends lost 3 bases and 3 bases respectively, with 9 bases between them. The CDR3 covers 13 residues. CDR1 is SGHTA, CDR2 FQGNSA, per germline. Here the CDR3 reads CASSFDRVYEQYF. CDR3 DNA (partial): TGTGCCAGCAGCTTCGACCGGGTCTACGAG.

The part of the CDR3 DNA that was read is TGTGCCAGCAGTGTTGGGGCAGCACAAGAGACC. Translating it yields CASSVGAAQET. The whole CDR3 sequence is CASSVGAAQETQYF. The gene calls are TRBV2 and TRBJ2-5, with a weak D call TRBD1 (5 bases). The CDR3 end falls 3 residues outside the read, so it is completed with the germline J gene. The V end was cut by 4 bases, the J end by 2 bases, with 11 bases between. The germline V gene has CDR1 SNHLY and CDR2 FYNNEI. The CDR3 has 14 amino acids.

With regard to this clone: Read coverage stops 3 residues before the CDR3 terminus; the germline J gene supplies the remainder. This chain connects TRBV10-3 to TRBJ2-7; D remains ambiguous. Trimming took off 6 bases at V and 0 bases at J, with 9 bases between the two ends. This CDR3 is built from 13 residues. CDR1 is ENHRY and CDR2 is SYGVKD in the germline V gene. Here the CDR3 reads CAIRQKISYEQYF. CDR3 DNA, as far as it was read: TGTGCCATCAGGCAGAAGATCTCCTACGAG.

CDR3 DNA (partial): TGTGCCAGCGCGGGGGACCTAAACTACGAG. It specifies CASAGDLNYE. The full CDR3 sequence reads CASAGDLNYEQYF. The V gene is TRBV2, the J gene TRBJ2-7; 7 bases are shared with TRBD2. The read gets to within 3 residues of the CDR3 end, and the germline J gene fills in the rest. This CDR3 region has 13 residues. CDR1 and CDR2 from the germline V gene are SNHLY and FYNNEI. V was pared by 8 bases and J by 3 bases, with 7 bases of the junction left unmatched.

On this clone itself: Coverage ceases 3 residues before the CDR3 finishes, and the germline J gene fills in the end. The chain uses TRBV20-1 and TRBJ1-1; perhaps TRBD1 as D (5 bases). In germline, CDR1 is DFQATT, CDR2 SNEGSKA (reference sequence). V was cut by 1 base and J by 5 bases, with 17 bases left in between. The CDR3 is 15 residues long. The sequenced CDR3 bases are TGCAGTGCTAGAGCCTGGCAATCCTCAGGGACTGAA. As protein: CSARAWQSSGTE. The full-length CDR3 reads as CSARAWQSSGTEAFF.

Concerning this clone itself: Coverage ceases 3 residues before the CDR3 finishes, and the germline J gene fills in the end. The gene calls are TRBV7-2 and TRBJ2-3; no firm D call. V lost 3 bases to trimming and J lost 5 bases, with 9 bases between them. Germline assignment: CDR1 SGHTA and CDR2 FQGNSA. This CDR3 spans 13 amino acids. The CDR3 sequence: CASSLFPKDTQYF. CDR3 DNA (partial): TGTGCCAGCAGCTTGTTCCCTAAAGATACG.

As regards this clone: The read finishes 3 residues shy of the CDR3 end, and the germline J gene is used to complete it. The chain recombines TRBV7-2 with TRBJ2-3; 7 positions agree with TRBD2. CDR3 length: 14 residues. Germline CDR1 is SGHTA and CDR2 is FQGNSA. J gave up 4 bases and V 1 base, and 2 bases lay outside the gene matches. The part of the CDR3 DNA that was read is TGTGCCAGCAGCTTAGGTCGGGGGGCAGATACG. This sequence encodes CASSLGRGADT. Given in full, the CDR3 is CASSLGRGADTQYF.

With regard to this clone: From the germline J gene comes the end of the CDR3, since the read stops 3 residues before it. The rearrangement uses TRBV11-3 and TRBJ2-1, with 7 positions matching TRBD2. The V and J ends lost 3 bases and 0 bases, in that order; junction bases with no gene match: 2. From germline, CDR1 is SGHNT and CDR2 YENEEA. This CDR3 region has 15 residues. The sequenced part of the CDR3 DNA is TGTGCCAGCAGCTTGGGCGGGAGCTCCTACAATGAG. Protein sequence: CASSLGGSSYNE. The whole CDR3 protein is CASSLGGSSYNEQFF.

A note on this clone: The CDR3 goes on 3 residues after the read ends, and that part is filled in from the germline J gene. The chain carries TRBV5-1 and TRBJ2-1; weak D call: TRBD2 (6 bases). This CDR3 is 16 amino acids long. V dropped 2 bases and J dropped 0 bases, with 12 bases sitting between them. Germline CDR1 SGHRS, CDR2 YFSETQ. CDR3: CASSFTAGSSYNEQFF. The sequenced CDR3 bases are TGCGCCAGCAGCTTTACGGCGGGATCCTCCTACAATGAG.

Points on this clone: The read is 3 residues too short to cover the CDR3 end, so that end is filled in from the germline J gene. The same CDR3 can be traced to other DNA sequences in this sample. The chain has TRBV2 and TRBJ2-2; 7 positions match TRBD1. J was trimmed by 2 bases and V by 6 bases; bases with no gene match: 6. Germline CDR1 is SNHLY and CDR2 is FYNNEI. This CDR3 spans 15 amino acids. CDR3 sequence: CASRAGTANTGELFF. The part of the CDR3 DNA that was read is TGTGCCAGCAGAGCCGGGACAGCTAACACCGGGGAG.

As regards this clone: The read comes to an end 3 residues before the CDR3 does, leaving the germline J gene to fill in the end. V gene TRBV30 combines with J gene TRBJ1-5; tentatively, D is TRBD1 (6 bases). There are 14 residues in the CDR3. In germline, CDR1 is GTSNPN, CDR2 SVGIG (reference sequence). V lost 0 bases to trimming and J lost 4 bases, with 10 bases between them. The CDR3 sequence: CAWSVKGGNQPQHF. Incomplete CDR3 DNA: TGTGCCTGGAGTGTGAAGGGGGGGAATCAGCCC.

On this clone: The read ends 3 residues early relative to the CDR3; the germline J gene fills the gap. The V and J genes are TRBV5-1 and TRBJ1-4; no definite D call. Germline values: CDR1 SGHRS, CDR2 YFSETQ. This CDR3 region has 14 residues. The germline V and J ends were trimmed by 0 bases and 10 bases, with 13 bases remaining between them. The CDR3 here is CASSLDSGELKLFF. The sequenced CDR3 bases are TGCGCCAGCAGCTTGGACTCCGGTGAACTAAAA.

About this clone itself: From the germline J gene comes the end of the CDR3, since the read stops 3 residues before it. This chain links TRBV5-6 with TRBJ2-1; D is undetermined. This CDR3 spans 12 amino acids. The V end was cut by 3 bases, the J end by 9 bases, with 10 bases between. Germline CDR1 and CDR2: SGHDT and YYEEEE. Partial CDR3 DNA: TGTGCCAGCAGCTCCATAAGGGCTGAG. Translating it yields CASSSIRAE. In full, the CDR3 reads CASSSIRAEQFF.

CDR3 bases read: TGTGCCAGCTCACCACCGTCACAGGGGGAAAAA. It specifies CASSPPSQGEK. The whole CDR3 protein reads CASSPPSQGEKLFF. The J gene is TRBJ1-4, the V gene TRBV18; TRBD1 agrees at 7 bases. The read comes to an end 3 residues before the CDR3 does, leaving the germline J gene to fill in the end. Germline assignment: CDR1 KGHSH and CDR2 LQKENI. V lost 0 bases, J lost 8 bases, and 3 bases stayed unmatched. The CDR3 is 14 residues long.

Comment on this clone: The CDR3 end falls 3 residues outside the read, so it is completed with the germline J gene. This sequence joins TRBV20-1 and TRBJ2-4, with 8 bases fitting TRBD1. This CDR3 is 16 amino acids long. V was pared by 1 base and J by 2 bases, with 7 bases of the junction left unmatched. Germline CDR1 reads DFQATT; CDR2 reads SNEGSKA (reference sequence). The sequenced part of the CDR3 DNA is TGCAGTGCTAGAGGATCGGGGACAGGAACCAAAAACATT. It yields the protein CSARGSGTGTKNI. The full-length CDR3 reads as CSARGSGTGTKNIQYF.

As for this clone: The read ends 3 residues shy of where the CDR3 ends; the end is completed using the germline J gene. The genes are TRBV2 and TRBJ1-1; maybe TRBD1 (5 bases). Trimming took off 3 bases at V and 0 bases at J, with 11 bases between the two ends. CDR1 SNHLY and CDR2 FYNNEI come from the germline V gene. This CDR3 is built from 15 residues. Partial CDR3 DNA: TGTGCCAGCAGTGACAGACAGAGATTGAACACTGAA. This sequence encodes CASSDRQRLNTE. The entire CDR3 protein is CASSDRQRLNTEAFF.

For this clone: The read terminates 3 residues before the CDR3 end, so the remaining end is supplied by the germline J gene. The rearrangement joins TRBV7-3 to TRBJ1-1; perhaps TRBD1 as D (6 bases). Trimming stripped 5 bases from V and 1 base from J, with 11 bases between. The CDR3 runs to 14 residues. Germline CDR1 is SGHTA and CDR2 is FQGTGA. CDR3 DNA, as far as it was read: TGTGCCAGCAGCGAGGGGGGGTCGAACACTGAA. Translated: CASSEGGSNTE. The full-length CDR3 reads as CASSEGGSNTEAFF.

In regard to this clone: The read terminates 3 residues before the CDR3 end, so the remaining end is supplied by the germline J gene. The gene calls are TRBV7-3 and TRBJ1-1; TRBD1 aligns across 8 bases. After removal of 6 bases from V and 3 bases from J, the junction contained 3 bases not matched to a gene. Germline CDR1 SGHTA, CDR2 FQGTGA. The CDR3 length is 13 residues. CDR3: CASRKDRDTEAFF. CDR3 DNA (partial): TGTGCCAGCAGAAAGGACAGGGACACTGAA.

Points on this clone: The missing CDR3 end, 3 residues past where the read stops, is filled in from the germline J gene. The J gene is TRBJ1-3, the V gene TRBV20-1; the match to TRBD1 covers 8 bases. V trimming: 3 bases; J trimming: 4 bases; junction bases outside the gene matches: 5. The CDR3 totals 14 residues. In germline, CDR1 is DFQATT, CDR2 SNEGSKA (reference sequence). CDR3 residues: CSARRTGLGNTIYF. Incomplete CDR3 DNA: TGCAGTGCTAGGCGGACAGGGTTGGGAAACACC.

About this clone itself: The CDR3 end lies 3 residues beyond the end of the read and is filled in from the germline J gene. The rearrangement joins TRBV5-1 to TRBJ1-2; the D gene is possibly TRBD1 (5 bases). Per germline, CDR1 SGHRS and CDR2 YFSETQ. This CDR3 is built from 14 residues. Deletions cut 1 base from V and 3 bases from J, with 10 bases between. The sequenced part of the CDR3 DNA is TGCGCCAGCAGCTTGATGACAGCCGACTATGGC. It encodes CASSLMTADYG. The entire CDR3 is CASSLMTADYGYTF. The full variable domain, completed using reference TRBV5-1 and TRBJ1-2, is KAGVTQTPRYLIKTRGQQVTLSCSPISGHRSVSWYQQTPGQGLQFLFEYFSETQRNKGNFPGRFSGRQFSNSRSEMNVSTLELGDSALYLCASSLMTADYGYTFGSGTRLTVV.

As to this clone: The CDR3 is cut off 3 residues early in the read; its end comes from the germline J gene. The chain joins TRBV5-1 to TRBJ2-7; tentative D call: TRBD1 (6 bases). V was pared by 7 bases and J by 4 bases, with 9 bases between. Germline V CDR1 and CDR2: SGHRS, YFSETQ. The CDR3 consists of 11 residues. The CDR3 protein is CASGTPYEQYF. CDR3 bases read: TGCGCCAGCGGGACACCTTACGAG. Full variable domain (missing parts from reference TRBV5-1 and TRBJ2-7): KAGVTQTPRYLIKTRGQQVTLSCSPISGHRSVSWYQQTPGQGLQFLFEYFSETQRNKGNFPGRFSGRQFSNSRSEMNVSTLELGDSALYLCASGTPYEQYFGPGTRLTVT.

In the case of this clone: The read ends 3 residues shy of where the CDR3 ends; the end is completed using the germline J gene. The chain carries TRBV11-2 and TRBJ2-7, with a possible D match to TRBD1 (5 bases). This CDR3 spans 14 amino acids. V was cut by 3 bases and J by 0 bases, with 9 bases left in between. Per the germline V gene, CDR1 is SGHAT and CDR2 is FQNNGV. CDR3 residues: CASSFTQDSYEQYF. The sequenced CDR3 bases are TGTGCCAGCAGCTTTACACAGGACTCCTACGAG.

The CDR3 spells CSILAGTPAKNIQYF. Partial CDR3 DNA: TGCAGTATCCTCGCGGGCACTCCAGCCAAAAACATT. The gene calls are TRBV20-1 and TRBJ2-4; tentatively, D is TRBD2 (5 bases). The read finishes 3 residues shy of the CDR3 end, and the germline J gene is used to complete it. Germline CDR1 is DFQATT and CDR2 is SNEGSKA (reference sequence). Trimming stripped 8 bases from V and 0 bases from J, with 17 bases between. This CDR3 region has 15 residues.

Concerning this clone itself: The read halts 3 residues ahead of the CDR3 end, with the missing end drawn from the germline J gene. This sequence joins TRBV10-3 and TRBJ2-6; maybe TRBD1 (5 bases). Germline V gene sequence: CDR1 ENHRY, CDR2 SYGVKD. This CDR3 has 16 residues. Deletions cut 4 bases from V and 2 bases from J, with 12 bases between. CDR3 in amino acids: CAISGGLMTGANVLTF. The CDR3 DNA, read in part, is TGTGCCATCAGTGGGGGCCTCATGACTGGGGCCAACGTC.